A single sample is the source of the 17 T cell receptor beta chains below, sequenced in a study of blood T cell repertoires in COVID-19. Repertoires were generated with immunoSEQ multiplex PCR, while TCRdb's copy carries only in-frame clones and drops some. Of around 100,000 clones listed, 90% to 95% were seen once; the top ten hold less than 2.5%. Specimen: peripheral blood. The receptors stem from a man aged 50 to 60 with active COVID-19.

CDR3 region: CASSRRWEGETQYF. CDR3 in DNA: TGCGCCAGCAGCCGAAGGTGGGAGGGAGAGACCCAGTACTTC. The genes are TRBV5-1 and TRBJ2-5; 7 positions agree with TRBD2. Germline V gives CDR1 SGHRS, CDR2 YFSETQ. After removal of 4 bases from V and 4 bases from J, the junction contained 7 bases not matched to a gene. The CDR3 runs to 14 residues.

This clone was seen a few times. The J gene is TRBJ1-2, the V gene TRBV9; a weak D match, TRBD1 (5 bases). With 4 bases removed from V and 6 bases from J, the gap between germline ends came to 19 bases. Germline CDR1 reads SGDLS; CDR2 reads YYNGEE. This CDR3 spans 15 amino acids. CDR3 region: CASSPWGGEPDGYTF. In DNA form, the CDR3 reads TGTGCCAGCAGCCCCTGGGGGGGGGAGCCGGATGGCTACACCTTC.

The chain employs TRBV9 and TRBJ2-5; unclear D gene. The CDR3 has 15 residues. V shed 4 bases and J shed 5 bases, with 18 bases lying between them. The germline V gene encodes CDR1 SGDLS and CDR2 YYNGEE. CDR3 sequence (DNA): TGTGCCAGCAGCCCGAGTGGTTGGGCTGAGGAGACCCAGTACTTC. Translating it yields CASSPSGWAEETQYF.

The V call is TRBV13, the J call TRBJ2-2, with TRBD1 matching over 10 bases. CDR3 length equals 14 residues. Per the germline V gene, CDR1 is PRHDT and CDR2 is FYEKMQ (reference sequence). Trimming removed 9 bases from V and 4 bases from J; junction bases left unmatched: 5. CDR3 region: CASTGTGATGELFF. CDR3 DNA sequence: TGTGCCAGTACCGGGACAGGGGCCACCGGGGAGCTGTTTTTT.

This sequence joins TRBV19 and TRBJ2-1; 8 nucleotides match TRBD2. The length of the CDR3 is 16 residues. Trimming removed 1 base from V and 10 bases from J; junction bases left unmatched: 12. In germline, CDR1 is LNHDA, CDR2 SQIVND (reference sequence). CDR3 nucleotides: TGTGCCAGTAGTATAGTATTGGCGGCGGCGGGAGGAGAGCAGTTCTTC. Residues: CASSIVLAAAGGEQFF.

The chain links TRBV24-1 to TRBJ2-5, with 14 bases that match TRBD2. V gave up 3 bases and J gave up 5 bases; unmatched junction bases: 7. The CDR3 spans 17 residues. Germline loops: CDR1 KGHDR, CDR2 SFDVKD. CDR3 amino acids: CATSDPGLAGGRETQYF. The CDR3 nucleotides are TGTGCCACCAGTGATCCAGGACTAGCGGGAGGCCGGGAGACCCAGTACTTC.

The chain combines TRBV28 with TRBJ2-5; 11 bases align to TRBD2. The germline V gene has CDR1 MDHEN and CDR2 SYDVKM. The CDR3 consists of 15 residues. After removal of 6 bases from V and 3 bases from J, the junction contained 6 bases not matched to a gene. The CDR3 DNA sequence: TGTGCCAGCAGGGCCTTAGCGGGAGGGAAAGAGACCCAGTACTTC. It codes for CASRALAGGKETQYF.

The chain uses TRBV10-1 and TRBJ1-1; TRBD1 is a possible D gene (5 bases). The CDR3 length is 13 residues. Germline V CDR1 and CDR2: WNHNN, SYGVQD (reference sequence). The germline V and J ends were trimmed by 7 bases and 1 base, with 10 bases remaining between them. CDR3 amino acids: CASTPGPNTEAFF. The DNA of the CDR3 is TGCGCCAGCACCCCAGGGCCGAACACTGAAGCTTTCTTT.

This chain connects TRBV5-1 to TRBJ1-2; the D gene is possibly TRBD1 (5 bases). Trimming removed 1 base from V and 1 base from J, with 8 bases in between. Per germline, CDR1 SGHRS and CDR2 YFSETQ. The CDR3 extends over 14 amino acids. Here the CDR3 reads CASSLSGNNYGYTF. The CDR3 region has the DNA TGCGCCAGCAGCTTGTCAGGGAATAACTATGGCTACACCTTC.

The chain is built from TRBV19 and TRBJ1-1; 7 nucleotides align to TRBD1. V shed 10 bases, J shed 7 bases, and the junction held 9 bases outside the gene matches. CDR3 length: 12 amino acids. CDR1 LNHDA and CDR2 SQIVND come from the germline V gene (reference sequence). The CDR3: CATSQGIREAFF. DNA for the CDR3: TGTGCCACCTCACAGGGGATCCGTGAAGCTTTCTTT.

The chain links TRBV19 to TRBJ2-7; D gene unclear. CDR3 length: 14 residues. Trimming shortened V by 2 bases and J by 4 bases, and 12 bases separated the two germline ends. Looked up from germline, CDR1 is LNHDA and CDR2 is SQIVND (reference sequence). The DNA of the CDR3 is TGTGCCAGTAGTATAACAGACGGTGGATACGAGCAGTACTTC. Its translation: CASSITDGGYEQYF.

V usage is TRBV24-1 and J usage is TRBJ2-1; unclear D gene. Trimming removed 0 bases from V and 5 bases from J, with 7 bases in between. The CDR3 has 14 amino acids. CDR1 KGHDR and CDR2 SFDVKD come from the germline V gene. The CDR3 DNA reads TGTGCCACCAGTGATTTGCGAGAAAACAATGAGCAGTTCTTC. Amino acids: CATSDLRENNEQFF.

This rearrangement joins TRBV5-4 to TRBJ1-1, with D tentatively TRBD1 (6 bases). Trimming took 4 bases from V and 0 from J, leaving 16 bases between them. CDR3 length: 16 amino acids. Germline CDR1 SGHNT, CDR2 YYREEE (reference sequence). Here the CDR3 reads CASSVAQGIMNTEAFF. The CDR3 DNA reads as TGTGCCAGCAGCGTGGCACAGGGCATAATGAACACTGAAGCTTTCTTT.

The rearrangement links TRBV7-9 to TRBJ2-1; 8 bases match TRBD2. Germline V gene sequence: CDR1 SEHNR, CDR2 FQNEAQ (reference sequence). The V and J ends lost 2 bases and 10 bases, in that order; junction bases with no gene match: 1. The CDR3 loop spans 12 amino acids. The CDR3 protein is CASSLTSGEQFF. CDR3 DNA: TGTGCCAGCAGCTTAACTAGCGGAGAGCAGTTCTTC. Complete variable domain (other parts from reference TRBV7-9 and TRBJ2-1): DTGVSQNPRHKITKRGQNVTFRCDPISEHNRLYWYRQTLGQGPEFLTYFQNEAQLEKSRLLSDRFSAERPKGSFSTLEIQRTEQGDSAMYLCASSLTSGEQFFGPGTRLTVL.

This rearrangement joins TRBV3-1 (or the pseudogene TRBV3-2) to TRBJ2-1; a possible D gene is TRBD2 (6 bases). Germline CDR1 reads LGHDT; CDR2 reads YNNKEL (reference sequence). Trimming left V 4 bases short and J 4 bases short, with 17 bases between. CDR3 length: 16 amino acids. The DNA of the CDR3 is TGTGCCAGCAGCCCTCGAAGGAGGGCCCGATACAATGAGCAGTTCTTC. Its protein is CASSPRRRARYNEQFF.

This rearrangement joins TRBV7-2 to TRBJ2-3; 7 bases fit TRBD2. CDR1 is SGHTA and CDR2 is FQGNSA in the germline V gene. This CDR3 region has 17 residues. The V segment lost 4 bases and the J segment 3 bases; nucleotides outside the gene matches: 13. CDR3: CASSSSRRGSWTDTQYF. The CDR3 DNA sequence: TGTGCCAGCAGCTCGAGTCGTCGCGGGAGTTGGACAGATACGCAGTATTTT.

This clone has more than one count but fewer than ten. This chain's CDR3 is CASSHPHWGAGGADTQYF. Here the CDR3 DNA reads TGTGCCAGCAGCCATCCCCACTGGGGTGCGGGAGGGGCAGATACGCAGTATTTT. This rearrangement joins TRBV7-9 to TRBJ2-3; 9 bases align to TRBD2. There are 18 residues in the CDR3. V lost 5 bases, J lost 4 bases, and 16 bases stayed unmatched. CDR1 is SEHNR, CDR2 FQNEAQ, per germline (reference sequence).